The 8 T cell receptor beta chains in this list originate from one sample, sequenced in a study of blood T cell repertoires in COVID-19. Clones were read by immunoSEQ multiplex PCR, and TCRdb kept only the in-frame ones, dropping some. Altogether approximately 110,000 clones are present, 80% to 90% being singletons, with the ten largest covering 1% to 1.4%. Sequencing input: peripheral blood. The receptors were sampled from a human donor in a cohort sampled during active COVID-19.

This clone has only one observation. The chain links TRBV6-6 to TRBJ1-1; a possible D gene is TRBD1 (5 bases). The CDR3 loop spans 13 amino acids. The V gene's germline CDR1 is MNHNY and CDR2 SVGAGI (reference sequence). V was clipped by 5 bases and J by 1 base, with 8 bases between them. CDR3 sequence reads: CASSDGQNTEAFF. DNA for the CDR3: TGTGCCAGCAGTGATGGACAGAACACTGAAGCTTTCTTT.

The V and J genes are TRBV9 and TRBJ2-3; D possibly corresponds to TRBD1 (5 bases). In germline, CDR1 is SGDLS, CDR2 YYNGEE. Trimming shortened V by 1 base and J by 2 bases, and 11 bases separated the two germline ends. The CDR3 is made up of 15 amino acids. CDR3 sequence (DNA): TGTGCCAGCAGCGTAACGCAAGGGGTCACAGATACGCAGTATTTT. It translates to CASSVTQGVTDTQYF.

The chain joins TRBV3-1 (or the pseudogene TRBV3-2) to TRBJ2-1; TRBD2 agrees at 8 bases. CDR1 LGHDT and CDR2 YNNKEL come from the germline V gene (reference sequence). This CDR3 has 15 residues. V shed 4 bases, J shed 0 bases, and the junction held 2 bases outside the gene matches. The CDR3, as DNA: TGTGCCAGCAGCCGAGGGACTAGCTCCTACAATGAGCAGTTCTTC. Protein sequence: CASSRGTSSYNEQFF.

In nucleotides, the CDR3 is TGTGCCAGCAGTTTATCGTTAATGGGGGCCCCCAAAAGGGGCTACGAGCAGTACTTC. This gives the protein CASSLSLMGAPKRGYEQYF. The chain combines TRBV28 with TRBJ2-7; possibly TRBD1 for D (6 bases). CDR3 length equals 19 residues. Trimming took off 1 base at V and 3 bases at J, with 25 bases between the two ends. Germline V gene data show CDR1 as MDHEN and CDR2 as SYDVKM.

This clone was seen only once. This sequence joins TRBV5-5 and TRBJ1-6; 7 bases line up with TRBD1. The CDR3 has 15 residues. V was pared by 1 base and J by 5 bases, with 3 bases of the junction left unmatched. CDR1 is SGHKS and CDR2 is YYEKEE in the germline V gene (reference sequence). CDR3 protein: CASSLWDRDNSPLHF. Here the CDR3 DNA reads TGTGCCAGCAGCTTGTGGGACAGAGATAATTCACCCCTCCACTTT.

J is TRBJ1-5 and V is TRBV27; weak D call: TRBD1 (5 bases). The V end lost 3 bases, the J end lost 4 bases, and 13 bases lay between the germline ends. Germline-derived CDR1 and CDR2 are MNHEY and SMNVEV (reference sequence). CDR3 length equals 15 residues. The CDR3 sequence is CASSFKGMRNQPQHF. In nucleotides, the CDR3 is TGTGCCAGCAGTTTTAAGGGGATGAGAAATCAGCCCCAGCATTTT.

The V and J genes are TRBV27 and TRBJ1-6; no firm D call. Trimming removed 3 bases at V and 9 bases at J, with 6 bases between. Germline values: CDR1 MNHEY, CDR2 SMNVEV (reference sequence). The CDR3 has 12 residues. DNA of the CDR3: TGTGCCAGCAGTTTCCGAGCTTCACCCCTCCACTTT. Protein sequence: CASSFRASPLHF.

V gene TRBV5-4 combines with J gene TRBJ1-2, with 8 positions matching TRBD1. The CDR3 runs to 14 residues. V trimming: 2 bases; J trimming: 8 bases; junction bases outside the gene matches: 8. CDR1 is SGHNT, CDR2 YYREEE, per germline (reference sequence). The CDR3 reads CASSFWTGNTGYTF. The CDR3 DNA sequence: TGTGCCAGCAGCTTCTGGACAGGGAATACGGGCTACACCTTC.